This paragraph covers one T cell receptor (beta chain) sequence. This clonotype was seen a single time. Its cognate antigen has yet to be identified. No clone much larger than this one lies a single base away; base qualities are absent. Resting on one read, the evidence is weak. The data were produced on an Illumina HiSeq 2500. Quantitative 5'-RACE with molecular barcodes was the method used to prepare the TCR beta libraries. Concerning the study's data processing: A new computational method, built on a probabilistic model of VDJ rearrangement, was used to identify disease-linked TCR variants. TCRdb handled the public reads itself, with Q25 trimming in fastp and clone calling in MiXCR, and kept productive beta chains. Identical CDR3 protein sequences are pooled into one entry, listed with their most common genes and DNA. TCRdb's processing, not the study's, gives the V and J calls here. The sample profile shows about 700,000 distinct CDR3 sequences; 15% to 20% of them were found once. The ten largest clonotypes hold under 20% of the sample.

These data are taken from a study of CD8 T cells in ankylosing spondylitis (dated 2017 in TCRdb). Background for the entire study: T cell receptor beta repertoires were profiled in healthy donors and ankylosing spondylitis patients so that disease-linked TCR variants could be found. Peripheral blood samples were taken, and synovial fluid was additionally collected from ankylosing spondylitis patients. The whole study cohort included under 140 healthy donors and about two dozen ankylosing spondylitis patients. Beyond this particular receptor, the publication reports: According to the report, matched synovial fluid samples from ankylosing spondylitis patients were significantly enriched for the disease-linked clones. A TCR beta motif made up of several highly homologous amino acid variants appeared to be characteristic of blood from ankylosing spondylitis patients. The disease-linked clones had a CD8+ phenotype and were found at relatively low frequencies in peripheral blood. Some TCR beta motif variants had previously been reported in synovial fluid and blood of reactive arthritis patients, which suggested common disease-initiation mechanisms.

Via the germline V gene, CDR1 is MGHRA and CDR2 YSYEKL. V and J lose 1 base and 6 bases, and a span of 12 bases separates them. Spanning cysteine to phenylalanine, the CDR3 consists of 14 amino acids. Of the read, only the CDR3 DNA is kept; its 42 bases are in frame from base 1. This chain is built from TRBV4-1 and TRBJ2-5; the D gene is possibly TRBD1 or TRBD2, each agreeing over 5 bases. Sequenced sample: blood, either unsorted or a sorted T cell fraction (not recorded which). This clonotype was sampled from a male donor with ankylosing spondylitis. The CDR3 amino acid sequence is: CASSQVSGDQTQYF. The nucleotide sequence reads as follows: TGCGCCAGCAGCCAAGTCTCCGGGGACCAGACCCAGTACTTC.